Each of the 19 T cell receptor beta chains below was sequenced from the same sample in a study of shared clonotypes between healthy human individuals (dated by TCRdb to the early 2020s). The library was generated by the immunoSEQ multiplex PCR assay. TCRdb mirrors the immuneACCESS table, restricted to in-frame sequences. Some clones are absent from its copies; in checked studies, under half trace to an unresolved V gene, and the reason for the others is unknown. The table for this sample lists approximately 2,200,000 clones; about 93% of them were counted only once. Jointly, the top ten make up 1.5% to 2% of the sample. CD8 naive samples consisted of CD45RO-negative cells that were positively selected for CCR7, yielding a CD45RA+CCR7+ population without TemRA cells. The sequenced sample was naive CD8+ T cells from PBMCs. In light of the paper, this sample's cell subset or site label describes: CD45RA+CCR7+. The receptor source for this set is a man younger than 35 in good health. Some clones in this sample may be carry-over from other donors' samples.

The rearrangement links TRBV11-3 to TRBJ1-1, with no clear D. The germline V gene encodes CDR1 SGHNT and CDR2 YENEEA. The CDR3 is 15 amino acids. Trimming took off 1 base at V and 3 bases at J, with 12 bases between the two ends. The CDR3 reads CASSLGGPRDTEAFF. For the CDR3, the DNA is TGTGCCAGCAGCTTAGGTGGCCCCCGGGACACTGAAGCTTTCTTT.

This sequence joins TRBV7-6 and TRBJ1-4; TRBD1 aligns across 7 bases. The J segment lost 3 bases and the V segment lost 2 bases, leaving 9 bases of the junction unmatched. CDR3 length equals 17 residues. The V gene's germline CDR1 is SGHVS and CDR2 FNYEAQ. CDR3 amino acids: CASSLSAGGYSNEKLFF. DNA of the CDR3: TGTGCCAGCAGCTTATCTGCAGGGGGTTACTCTAATGAAAAACTGTTTTTT.

The rearrangement uses TRBV27 and TRBJ2-1; possible D gene TRBD2, 5 bases. CDR1 and CDR2 (germline): MNHEY, SMNVEV (reference sequence). The CDR3 loop spans 16 amino acids. Trimming cost V 5 bases and J 4 bases, with 18 bases left between them. CDR3 sequence (DNA): TGTGCCAGCAGTCCCCAAGCGGCCCTTATTTACAATGAGCAGTTCTTC. Translated, it gives CASSPQAALIYNEQFF.

The chain is built from TRBV7-8 and TRBJ1-6; 10 bases fit TRBD1. Germline V gene lookup returns CDR1 SGHVS and CDR2 FQNEAQ. Trimming cost V 3 bases and J 2 bases; bases outside gene matches: 4. CDR3 length: 17 amino acids. CDR3 coding DNA: TGTGCCAGCAGCTTCGACAGGGGGCAGACCTATAATTCACCCCTCCACTTT. Translated, it gives CASSFDRGQTYNSPLHF.

The genes are TRBV5-1 and TRBJ2-1; 8 bases agree with TRBD2. V was pared by 3 bases and J by 5 bases, with 13 bases of the junction left unmatched. The CDR3 spans 17 residues. Per germline, CDR1 SGHRS and CDR2 YFSETQ. CDR3 DNA: TGCGCCAGCAGCTGGAGCGGGGGATTAGCTGGGAACAATGAGCAGTTCTTC. It is translated as CASSWSGGLAGNNEQFF.

V gene TRBV7-8 combines with J gene TRBJ2-7; 7 bases agree with TRBD1. Germline V gene sequence: CDR1 SGHVS, CDR2 FQNEAQ. Trimming took 4 bases from V and 5 from J; bases not matched to a gene: 11. The CDR3 runs 15 residues. This chain's CDR3 is CASSSSTGPFDEQYF. The DNA for the CDR3 is TGTGCCAGCAGCTCGTCGACAGGGCCATTCGACGAGCAGTACTTC.

The chain recombines TRBV9 with TRBJ2-3; 11 nucleotides match TRBD2. V gave up 3 bases and J gave up 6 bases; unmatched junction bases: 9. This CDR3 is 16 amino acids long. Per the germline V gene, CDR1 is SGDLS and CDR2 is YYNGEE. CDR3 nucleotide sequence: TGTGCCAGCAGCGCCCTCATAGCGGGAGGGCCGGATACGCAGTATTTT. It specifies CASSALIAGGPDTQYF.

The chain combines TRBV10-2 with TRBJ1-5; D not resolved. CDR1 and CDR2 (germline): WSHSY, SAAADI. This CDR3 has 15 residues. Trimming removed 3 bases from V and 0 bases from J, with 9 bases in between. CDR3 amino acids: CASSELGYSNQPQHF. CDR3 in DNA: TGCGCCAGCAGTGAACTGGGTTATAGCAATCAGCCCCAGCATTTT.

This clone was detected once. This sequence joins TRBV7-8 and TRBJ2-3; the match to TRBD2 covers 10 bases. Germline V gene lookup returns CDR1 SGHVS and CDR2 FQNEAQ. V shed 8 bases and J 2 bases; nucleotides not matched to a gene: 7. CDR3 size: 15 residues. In nucleotides, the CDR3 is TGTGCCAGCTCGCGGACTAGCGGTTACACAGATACGCAGTATTTT. It codes for CASSRTSGYTDTQYF. The full variable domain, completed using reference TRBV7-8 and TRBJ2-3, is GAGVSQSPRYKVAKRGQDVALRCDPISGHVSLFWYQQALGQGPEFLTYFQNEAQLDKSGLPSDRFFAERPEGSVSTLKIQRTQQEDSAVYLCASSRTSGYTDTQYFGPGTRLTVL.

V and J are TRBV7-2 and TRBJ2-7; 7 nucleotides match TRBD1. V gave up 4 bases and J gave up 7 bases; unmatched junction bases: 13. This CDR3 spans 15 amino acids. Germline assignment: CDR1 SGHTA and CDR2 FQGNSA. The CDR3 reads CASSWGTVVPGEQYF. In DNA, the CDR3 is TGTGCCAGCAGCTGGGGGACAGTTGTTCCTGGGGAGCAGTACTTC.

This clone was picked up a small number of times. The gene calls are TRBV6-5 and TRBJ1-1; D not resolved. Trimming stripped 5 bases from V and 0 bases from J, with 13 bases between. The germline V gene has CDR1 MNHEY and CDR2 SVGAGI. The length of the CDR3 is 15 residues. The CDR3 loop reads CASSPYRALNTEAFF. Here the CDR3 DNA reads TGTGCCAGCAGTCCTTACCGGGCCCTGAACACTGAAGCTTTCTTT.

The chain recombines TRBV6-5 with TRBJ1-5; 8 bases are shared with TRBD1. V shed 2 bases, J shed 3 bases, and the junction held 3 bases outside the gene matches. Germline V gives CDR1 MNHEY, CDR2 SVGAGI. The length of the CDR3 is 15 residues. This chain's CDR3 is CASSYGTGHNQPQHF. Written as DNA, the CDR3 is TGTGCCAGCAGTTACGGGACAGGCCACAATCAGCCCCAGCATTTT.

The gene calls are TRBV4-2 and TRBJ1-1; TRBD1 matches at 9 bases. The V and J ends lost 1 base and 3 bases, in that order; junction bases with no gene match: 9. The CDR3 runs to 17 residues. The germline V gene encodes CDR1 LGHNA and CDR2 YNFKEQ. The CDR3 loop reads CASSQVGTGLDYTEAFF. The CDR3 DNA follows: TGTGCCAGCAGCCAAGTCGGGACAGGGTTAGATTACACTGAAGCTTTCTTT.

V gene TRBV10-2 combines with J gene TRBJ2-3; 8 nucleotides line up with TRBD2. The ends lost 8 bases at V and 2 bases at J; junction bases unmatched: 6. Germline CDR1 WSHSY, CDR2 SAAADI. The CDR3 runs to 14 residues. The CDR3 coding sequence is TGCGCCAGCGGGGCACTAGCGGACACAGATACGCAGTATTTT. Residues: CASGALADTDTQYF.

CDR3 DNA sequence: TGTGCCAGCAGCAGTGGGATTGGGGAGGGGACGGCTATGGGCTATGGCTACACCTTC. Translated: CASSSGIGEGTAMGYGYTF. The chain recombines TRBV7-8 with TRBJ1-2; a weak D match, TRBD1 (5 bases). The CDR3 is made up of 19 amino acids. Germline values: CDR1 SGHVS, CDR2 FQNEAQ. Trimming removed 5 bases at V and 4 bases at J, with 29 bases between.

The chain carries TRBV5-1 and TRBJ2-2, with 7 positions matching TRBD2. Germline CDR1 SGHRS, CDR2 YFSETQ. The V segment lost 6 bases and the J segment 1 base; nucleotides outside the gene matches: 6. The CDR3 is 15 amino acids. The CDR3 reads CASTGERENTGELFF. In DNA form, the CDR3 reads TGCGCCAGCACTGGAGAGCGGGAGAACACCGGGGAGCTGTTTTTT.

The chain combines TRBV29-1 with TRBJ2-1, with a weak D call TRBD1 (6 bases). This CDR3 spans 15 amino acids. CDR1 and CDR2 from the germline V gene are SQVTM and ANQGSEA. V lost 3 bases, J lost 7 bases, and 19 bases lay in between. In nucleotides, the CDR3 is TGCAGCGTTGAGGCCGGGACAAAGAGGTATAATGAGCAGTTCTTC. Its translation: CSVEAGTKRYNEQFF.

This clone was detected only once. The chain has TRBV13 and TRBJ2-5; 8 bases line up with TRBD2. This CDR3 comprises 18 residues. CDR1 and CDR2 (germline): PRHDT, FYEKMQ (reference sequence). With V trimmed by 4 bases and J by 5 bases, 18 bases remained unmatched. The CDR3 loop reads CASSSNEKAGEAGETQYF. CDR3 in DNA: TGTGCCAGCAGCTCAAACGAAAAAGCGGGAGAAGCGGGGGAGACCCAGTACTTC.

The CDR3 DNA follows: TGCAGCGCCCGTGCCACAGATACGCAGTATTTT. Amino acid sequence: CSARATDTQYF. V usage is TRBV29-1 and J usage is TRBJ2-3, with D uncertain. The CDR3 length is 11 residues. The germline gives CDR1 SQVTM, CDR2 ANQGSEA. V was cut by 7 bases and J by 2 bases, with 7 bases left in between.